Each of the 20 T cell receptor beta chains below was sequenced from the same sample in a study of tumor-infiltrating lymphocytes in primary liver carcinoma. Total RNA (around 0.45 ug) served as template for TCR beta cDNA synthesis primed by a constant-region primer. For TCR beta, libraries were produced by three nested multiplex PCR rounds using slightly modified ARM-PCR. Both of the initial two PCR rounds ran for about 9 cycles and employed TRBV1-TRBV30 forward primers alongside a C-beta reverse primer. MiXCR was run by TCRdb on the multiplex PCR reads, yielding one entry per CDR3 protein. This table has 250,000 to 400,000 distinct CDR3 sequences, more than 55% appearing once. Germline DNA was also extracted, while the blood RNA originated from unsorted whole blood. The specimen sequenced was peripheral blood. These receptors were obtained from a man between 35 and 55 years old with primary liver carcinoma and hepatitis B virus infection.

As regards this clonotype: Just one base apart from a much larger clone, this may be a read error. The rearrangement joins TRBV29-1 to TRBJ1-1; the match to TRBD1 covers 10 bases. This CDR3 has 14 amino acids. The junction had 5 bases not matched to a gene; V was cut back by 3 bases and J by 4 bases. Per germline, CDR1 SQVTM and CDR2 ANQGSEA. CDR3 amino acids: CSVDGWTGGTEAFF. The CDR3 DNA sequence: TGCAGCGTTGACGGCTGGACAGGGGGCACTGAAGCTTTCTTT.

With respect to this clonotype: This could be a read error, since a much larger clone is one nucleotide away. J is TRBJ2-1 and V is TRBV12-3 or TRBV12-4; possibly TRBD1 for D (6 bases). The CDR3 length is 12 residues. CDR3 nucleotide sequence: TGTGCTAGTGGGGGACAAGGCAATGAGCAGTTCTTC. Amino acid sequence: CASGGQGNEQFF.

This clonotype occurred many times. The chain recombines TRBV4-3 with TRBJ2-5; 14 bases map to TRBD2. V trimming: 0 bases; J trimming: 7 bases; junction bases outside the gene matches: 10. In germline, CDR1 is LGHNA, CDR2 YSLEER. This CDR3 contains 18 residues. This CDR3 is CASSQETSGRAPQGTQYF. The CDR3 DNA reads TGCGCCAGCAGCCAAGAGACTAGCGGGAGGGCTCCTCAGGGGACCCAGTACTTC.

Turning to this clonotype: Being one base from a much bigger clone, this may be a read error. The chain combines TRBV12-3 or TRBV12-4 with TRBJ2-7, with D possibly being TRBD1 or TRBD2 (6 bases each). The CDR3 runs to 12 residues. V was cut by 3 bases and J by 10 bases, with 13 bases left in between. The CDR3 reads CASSLFTGTQYF. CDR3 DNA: TGTGCCAGCAGTTTGTTTACAGGGACTCAGTACTTC.

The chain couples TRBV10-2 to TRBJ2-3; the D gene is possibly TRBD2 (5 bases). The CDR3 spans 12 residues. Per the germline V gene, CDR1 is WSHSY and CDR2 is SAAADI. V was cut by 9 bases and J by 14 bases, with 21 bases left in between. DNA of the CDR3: TGCGCCAGGAGCCACACTAGTGGGAGAACGTATTTT. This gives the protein CARSHTSGRTYF.

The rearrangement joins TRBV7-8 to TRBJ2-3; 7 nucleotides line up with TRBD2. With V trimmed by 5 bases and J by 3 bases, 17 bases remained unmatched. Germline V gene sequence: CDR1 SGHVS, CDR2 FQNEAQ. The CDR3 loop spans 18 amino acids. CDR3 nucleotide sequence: TGTGCCAGCAGCCCCGTTTTTAGGGGAGGGCCATTGACAGATACGCAGTATTTT. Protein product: CASSPVFRGGPLTDTQYF. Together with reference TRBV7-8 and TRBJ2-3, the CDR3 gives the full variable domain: GAGVSQSPRYKVAKRGQDVALRCDPISGHVSLFWYQQALGQGPEFLTYFQNEAQLDKSGLPSDRFFAERPEGSVSTLKIQRTQQEDSAVYLCASSPVFRGGPLTDTQYFGPGTRLTVL.

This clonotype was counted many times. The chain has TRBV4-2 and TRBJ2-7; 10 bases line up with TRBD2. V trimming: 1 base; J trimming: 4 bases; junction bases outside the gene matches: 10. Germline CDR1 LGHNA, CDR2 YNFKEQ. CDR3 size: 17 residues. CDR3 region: CASSQAPLAGVKYEQYF. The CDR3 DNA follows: TGTGCCAGCAGCCAAGCCCCCCTAGCGGGAGTCAAGTACGAGCAGTACTTC.

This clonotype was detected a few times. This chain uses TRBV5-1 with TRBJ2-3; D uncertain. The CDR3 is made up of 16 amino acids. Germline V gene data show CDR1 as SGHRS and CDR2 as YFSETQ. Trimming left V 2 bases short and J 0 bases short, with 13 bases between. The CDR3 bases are TGCGCCAGCAGCTTAATGACCGGTCGAAGCACAGATACGCAGTATTTT. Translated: CASSLMTGRSTDTQYF.

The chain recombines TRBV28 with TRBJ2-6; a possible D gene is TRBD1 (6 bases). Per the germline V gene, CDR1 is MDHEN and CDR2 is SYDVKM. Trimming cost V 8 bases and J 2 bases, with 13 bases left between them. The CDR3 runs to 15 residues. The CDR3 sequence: CASSLNRAGANVLTF. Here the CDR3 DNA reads TGTGCCAGCTCCTTAAACAGGGCTGGGGCCAACGTCCTGACTTTC.

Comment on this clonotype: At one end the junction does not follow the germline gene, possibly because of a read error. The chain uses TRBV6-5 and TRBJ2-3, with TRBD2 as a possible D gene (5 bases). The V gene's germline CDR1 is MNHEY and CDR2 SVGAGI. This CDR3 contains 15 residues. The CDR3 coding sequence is TGTGCCAGCCGAGCTCCGGGGATTGACACAGATATGCAGTATTTT. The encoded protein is CASRAPGIDTDMQYF.

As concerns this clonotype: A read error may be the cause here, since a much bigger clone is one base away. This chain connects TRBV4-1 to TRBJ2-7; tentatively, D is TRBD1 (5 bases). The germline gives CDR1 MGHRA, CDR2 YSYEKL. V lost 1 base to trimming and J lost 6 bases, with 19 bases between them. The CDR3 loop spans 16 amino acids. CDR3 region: CASSQVDKSPWREQYF. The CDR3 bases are TGCGCCAGCAGCCAAGTGGACAAGTCGCCTTGGCGCGAGCAGTACTTC.

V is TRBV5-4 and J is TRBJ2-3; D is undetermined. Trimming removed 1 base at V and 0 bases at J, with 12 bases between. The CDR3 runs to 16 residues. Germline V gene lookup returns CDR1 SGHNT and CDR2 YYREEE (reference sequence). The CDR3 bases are TGTGCCAGCAGCTTGATTAGTCCCACTAGCACAGATACGCAGTATTTT. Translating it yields CASSLISPTSTDTQYF.

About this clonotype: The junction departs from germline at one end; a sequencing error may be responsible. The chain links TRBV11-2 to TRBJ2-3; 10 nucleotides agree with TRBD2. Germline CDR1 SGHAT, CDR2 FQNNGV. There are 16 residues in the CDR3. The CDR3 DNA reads TGTGTCAGCAGCTTAGGTGGGACTAGCGTAACGAATACGCAGTATTTT. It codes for CVSSLGGTSVTNTQYF.

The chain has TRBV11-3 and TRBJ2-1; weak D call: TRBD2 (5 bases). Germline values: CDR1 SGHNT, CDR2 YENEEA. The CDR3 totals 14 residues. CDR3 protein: CVGSPGFEGNEQFF. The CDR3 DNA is TGTGTCGGCAGCCCTGGGTTTGAGGGCAATGAGCAGTTCTTC.

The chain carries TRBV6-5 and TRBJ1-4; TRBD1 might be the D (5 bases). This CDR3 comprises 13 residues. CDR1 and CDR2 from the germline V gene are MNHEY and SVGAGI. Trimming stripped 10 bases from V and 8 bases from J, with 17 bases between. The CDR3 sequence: CATGGVGGEKLFF. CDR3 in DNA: TGTGCCACCGGGGGGGTTGGAGGCGAAAAACTGTTTTTT.

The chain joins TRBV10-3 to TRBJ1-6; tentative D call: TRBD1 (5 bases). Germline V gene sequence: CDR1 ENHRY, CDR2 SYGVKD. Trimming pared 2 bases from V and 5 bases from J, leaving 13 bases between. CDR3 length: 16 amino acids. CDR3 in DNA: TGTGCCATCAGTGAGGGCGGTCCAGGGCATAATTCACCCCTCCACTTT. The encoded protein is CAISEGGPGHNSPLHF.

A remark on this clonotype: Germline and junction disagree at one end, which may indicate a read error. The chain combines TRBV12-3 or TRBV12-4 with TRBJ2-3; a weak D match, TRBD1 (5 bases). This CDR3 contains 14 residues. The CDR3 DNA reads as TGTGCCAGCAGTTTAGGCGGATCCACAGGTACGCAGTATTTT. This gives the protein CASSLGGSTGTQYF.

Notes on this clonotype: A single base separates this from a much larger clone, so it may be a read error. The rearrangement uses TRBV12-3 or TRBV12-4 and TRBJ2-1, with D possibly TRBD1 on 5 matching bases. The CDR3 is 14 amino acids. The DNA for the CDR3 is TGTGTCAGCAGTCGAGGACAAGTGTACAATGAGCAGTTCTTC. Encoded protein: CVSSRGQVYNEQFF.

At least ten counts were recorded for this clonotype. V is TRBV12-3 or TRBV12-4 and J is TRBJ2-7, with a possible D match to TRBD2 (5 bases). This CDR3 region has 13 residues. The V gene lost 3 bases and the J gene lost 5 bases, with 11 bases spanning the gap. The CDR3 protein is CASSLAGTDEQYF. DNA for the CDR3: TGTGCCAGCAGTTTGGCGGGTACGGACGAGCAGTACTTC.

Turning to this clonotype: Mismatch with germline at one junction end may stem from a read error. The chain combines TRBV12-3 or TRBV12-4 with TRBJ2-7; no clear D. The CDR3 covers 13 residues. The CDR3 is CDSSLGSSYEQYF. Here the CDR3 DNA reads TGTGACAGCAGTTTGGGAAGCTCCTACGAGCAGTACTTC.